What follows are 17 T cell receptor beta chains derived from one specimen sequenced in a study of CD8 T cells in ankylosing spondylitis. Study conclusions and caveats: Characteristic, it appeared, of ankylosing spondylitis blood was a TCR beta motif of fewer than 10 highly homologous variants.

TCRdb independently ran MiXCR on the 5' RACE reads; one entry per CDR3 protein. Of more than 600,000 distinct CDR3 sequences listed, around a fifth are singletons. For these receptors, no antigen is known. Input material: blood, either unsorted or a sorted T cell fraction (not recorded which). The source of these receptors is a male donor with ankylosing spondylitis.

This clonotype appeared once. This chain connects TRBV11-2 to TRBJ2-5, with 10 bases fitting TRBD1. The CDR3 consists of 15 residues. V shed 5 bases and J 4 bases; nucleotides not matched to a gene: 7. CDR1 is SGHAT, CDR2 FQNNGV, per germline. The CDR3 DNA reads TGTGCCAGCAGCCCCGCGGGACAGGGGCTAGAGACCCAGTACTTC. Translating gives CASSPAGQGLETQYF.

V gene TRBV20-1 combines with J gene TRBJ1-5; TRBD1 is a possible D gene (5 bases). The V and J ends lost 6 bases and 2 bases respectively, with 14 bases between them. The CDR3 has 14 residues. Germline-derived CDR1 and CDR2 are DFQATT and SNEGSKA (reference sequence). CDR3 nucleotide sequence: TGCAGTGCGGGGACTGGGCTAGGCAATCAGCCCCAGCATTTT. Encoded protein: CSAGTGLGNQPQHF.

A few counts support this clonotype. CDR3 in amino acids: CASSEVFDEQFF. In DNA, the CDR3 is TGTGCCAGCAGTGAAGTTTTTGATGAGCAGTTCTTC. V usage is TRBV2 and J usage is TRBJ2-1; D is uncertain. Germline V gene data show CDR1 as SNHLY and CDR2 as FYNNEI. The CDR3 is 12 amino acids. Trimming shortened V by 1 base and J by 8 bases, and 6 bases separated the two germline ends.

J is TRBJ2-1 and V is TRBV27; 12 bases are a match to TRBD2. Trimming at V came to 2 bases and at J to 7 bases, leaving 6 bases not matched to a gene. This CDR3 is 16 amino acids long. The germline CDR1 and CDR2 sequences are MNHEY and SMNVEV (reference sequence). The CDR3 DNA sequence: TGTGCCAGCAGTTTAAAAACTAGCGGGGGGCTGAATGAGCAGTTCTTC. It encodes CASSLKTSGGLNEQFF.

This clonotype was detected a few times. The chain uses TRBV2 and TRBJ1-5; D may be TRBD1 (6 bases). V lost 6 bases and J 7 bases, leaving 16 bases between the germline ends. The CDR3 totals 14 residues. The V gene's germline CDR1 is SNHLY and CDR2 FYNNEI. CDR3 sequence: CASRDRTAGQPQHF. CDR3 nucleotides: TGTGCCAGCAGGGATCGGACAGCGGGACAGCCCCAGCATTTT.

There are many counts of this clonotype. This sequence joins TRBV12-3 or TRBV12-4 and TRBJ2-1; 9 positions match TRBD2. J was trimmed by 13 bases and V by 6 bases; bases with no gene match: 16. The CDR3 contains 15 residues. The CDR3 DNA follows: TGTGCCAGCAGCCGGGGTAGCGGGAGAGACCCCGGACAGTTCTTC. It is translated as CASSRGSGRDPGQFF.

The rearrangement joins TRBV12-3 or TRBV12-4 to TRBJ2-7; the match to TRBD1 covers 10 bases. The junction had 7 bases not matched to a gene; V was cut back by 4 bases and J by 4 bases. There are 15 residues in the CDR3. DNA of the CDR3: TGTGCCAGCAGTTCAAAACCGGGACAGGGGTACGAGCAGTACTTC. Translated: CASSSKPGQGYEQYF.

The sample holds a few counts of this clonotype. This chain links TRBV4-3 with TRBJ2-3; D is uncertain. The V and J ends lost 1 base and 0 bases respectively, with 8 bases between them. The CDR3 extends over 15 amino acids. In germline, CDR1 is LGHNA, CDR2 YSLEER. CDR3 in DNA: TGCGCCAGCAGCCAAGCTCGCAGGAGCACAGATACGCAGTATTTT. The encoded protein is CASSQARRSTDTQYF.

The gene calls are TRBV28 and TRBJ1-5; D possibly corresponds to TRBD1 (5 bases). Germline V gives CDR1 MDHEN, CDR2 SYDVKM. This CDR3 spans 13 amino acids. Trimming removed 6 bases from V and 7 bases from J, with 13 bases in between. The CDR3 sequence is CASSPGPPQPQHF. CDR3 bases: TGTGCCAGCAGCCCGGGACCCCCCCAGCCCCAGCATTTT.

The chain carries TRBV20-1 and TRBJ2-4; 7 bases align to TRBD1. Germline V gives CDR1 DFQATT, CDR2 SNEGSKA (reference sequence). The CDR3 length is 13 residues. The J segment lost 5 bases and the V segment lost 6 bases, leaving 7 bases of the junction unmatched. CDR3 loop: CSALGQQENIQYF. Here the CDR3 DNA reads TGCAGTGCGCTGGGACAGCAAGAAAACATTCAGTACTTC.

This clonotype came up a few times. The chain's CDR3 is CSAKGGLSSSYEQYF. The CDR3 nucleotides are TGCAGTGCAAAGGGGGGACTATCAAGCTCCTACGAGCAGTACTTC. This chain joins TRBV20-1 and TRBJ2-7; a possible D gene is TRBD2 (7 bases). CDR3 length equals 15 residues. Trimming pared 6 bases from V and 0 bases from J, leaving 18 bases between. The germline gives CDR1 DFQATT, CDR2 SNEGSKA (reference sequence).

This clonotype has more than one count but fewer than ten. The CDR3 DNA is TGCGCCAGCAGCTTGGCGGGGGGATTGGGTTTGTTCAATGAGCAGTTCTTC. It translates to CASSLAGGLGLFNEQFF. The genes are TRBV5-1 and TRBJ2-1, with 7 positions matching TRBD2. The CDR3 is made up of 17 amino acids. The germline V gene has CDR1 SGHRS and CDR2 YFSETQ. V gave up 0 bases and J gave up 6 bases; unmatched junction bases: 12. The entire variable domain, with the rest obtained from reference TRBV5-1 and TRBJ2-1, is as follows: KAGVTQTPRYLIKTRGQQVTLSCSPISGHRSVSWYQQTPGQGLQFLFEYFSETQRNKGNFPGRFSGRQFSNSRSEMNVSTLELGDSALYLCASSLAGGLGLFNEQFFGPGTRLTVL.

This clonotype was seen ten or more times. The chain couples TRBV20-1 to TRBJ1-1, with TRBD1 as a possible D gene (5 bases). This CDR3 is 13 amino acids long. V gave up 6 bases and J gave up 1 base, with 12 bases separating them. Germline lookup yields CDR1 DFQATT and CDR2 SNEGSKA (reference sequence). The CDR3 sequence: CSAPDRGNTEAFF. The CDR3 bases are TGCAGTGCACCCGACAGAGGGAACACTGAAGCTTTCTTT.

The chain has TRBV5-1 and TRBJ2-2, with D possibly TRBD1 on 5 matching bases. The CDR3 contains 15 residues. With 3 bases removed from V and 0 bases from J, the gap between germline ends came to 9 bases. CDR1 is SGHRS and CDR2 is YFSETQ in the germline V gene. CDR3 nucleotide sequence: TGCGCCAGCAGCTCGACAGTTACGAACACCGGGGAGCTGTTTTTT. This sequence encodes CASSSTVTNTGELFF.

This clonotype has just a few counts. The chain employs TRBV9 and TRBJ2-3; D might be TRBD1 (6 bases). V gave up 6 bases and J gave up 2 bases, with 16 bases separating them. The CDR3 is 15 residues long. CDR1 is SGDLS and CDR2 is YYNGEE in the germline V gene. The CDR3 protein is CASTKRAGVTDTQYF. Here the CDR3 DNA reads TGTGCCAGCACAAAGCGAGCAGGGGTCACAGATACGCAGTATTTT.

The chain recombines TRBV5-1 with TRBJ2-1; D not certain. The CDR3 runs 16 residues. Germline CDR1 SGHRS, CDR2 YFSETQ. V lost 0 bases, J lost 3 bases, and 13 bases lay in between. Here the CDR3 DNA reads TGCGCCAGCAGCTTGGGGGCGGCAACACGCTACAATGAGCAGTTCTTC. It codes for CASSLGAATRYNEQFF.

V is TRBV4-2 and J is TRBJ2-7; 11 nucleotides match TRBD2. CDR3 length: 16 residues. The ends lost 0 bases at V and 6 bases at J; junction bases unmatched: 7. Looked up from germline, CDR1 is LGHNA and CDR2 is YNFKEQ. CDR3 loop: CASSQDGSGGALEQYF. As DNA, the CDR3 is TGTGCCAGCAGCCAAGATGGTAGCGGGGGGGCTCTCGAGCAGTACTTC.